The T cell receptor (beta chain) described here comes from a study of T cell clonality in common variable immunodeficiency. Overall study findings and caveats: Fewer deletions and N-nucleotide insertions were reportedly seen in common variable immunodeficiency TCR beta sequences.

The V end was cut by 5 bases, the J end by 7 bases, with 15 bases between. CDR1 is MNHEY, CDR2 SVGEGT, per germline. The CDR3 has 15 residues. Sequencing was performed with immunoSEQ multiplex PCR; in TCRdb, only in-frame clones are kept and a portion is missing. This sample's table reports 15,000 to 16,000 clones. Turning to this clone: Its cognate antigen is unknown. The sequence runs out 3 residues before the end of the CDR3; the remainder is reconstructed from the germline J gene.

Sequences were obtained from peripheral blood mononuclear cells. The source of this sequence is a human donor with common variable immunodeficiency. V is TRBV6-2 or TRBV6-3 and J is TRBJ1-6; D possibly corresponds to TRBD1 (6 bases). This CDR3 is CASSNLGQRNSPLHF. The sequenced CDR3 bases are TGTGCCAGCAGTAACCTCGGACAGCGCAATTCACCC.